The clone carrying this T cell receptor beta chain showed up many times. Antigen specificity is unknown. RNA transcripts gave rise to amplified TCR beta CDR3 regions. Researchers ran a first-round RT-PCR on the TCR CDR3 using the HTBI primer set. TCRdb re-derived calls from the multiplex PCR reads in MiXCR, one entry per CDR3 protein. The table shows over 500,000 distinct CDR3 sequences, with under 20% occurring only once. The entry originates in a study of T cells in Graves' hyperthyroidism and ophthalmopathy. General study findings and limits: Blood also carried most thyroid clonotypes expanded above 0.001. Ophthalmopathy onset followed model prediction by a median about 6.9 months.

Not enrolled were patients with uncontrolled infection, other autoimmune disease, pregnancy or lactation. PBMCs were sourced from around 10 ml fresh peripheral blood. CDR1 GTSNPN and CDR2 SVGIG come from the germline V gene (reference sequence). The CDR3 has 11 residues. Trimming removed 3 bases from V and 5 bases from J, with 7 bases in between. The chain links TRBV30 to TRBJ2-5, with D maybe TRBD1 (5 bases). The clonotype was recovered from a young woman with Graves' ophthalmopathy. Material for sequencing was blood. The CDR3 DNA reads as TGTGCCTGGAGGGGGCGGGAGACCCAGTACTTC. As protein: CAWRGRETQYF.